This T cell receptor (beta chain) was obtained from a study of T cell clonality in common variable immunodeficiency. The CDR3 contains 14 residues. Germline V gene sequence: CDR1 SGHTA, CDR2 FQGTGA. V trimming: 7 bases; J trimming: 8 bases; junction bases outside the gene matches: 11. As concerns this clone: The target antigen is unknown. Sequencing ends 3 residues short of the CDR3 end; the germline J gene provides the rest.

Libraries were prepared by immunoSEQ multiplex PCR; TCRdb keeps only in-frame clonotypes and omits some of them. Observed in the sample are under 40,000 clones, none of them singletons. Study observations and caveats: Common variable immunodeficiency TCR beta sequences reportedly had fewer deletions and N-nucleotide insertions. Fewer TCRbeta clones were shared among CVID subjects than controls.

CVID subjects were 15 or so female and under 35 male, aged roughly 8 to 64. No CVID subject was ill or on immunomodulatory drugs when sampled. The chain carries TRBV7-3 and TRBJ2-1, with 7 bases that match TRBD2. Sequenced material: peripheral blood mononuclear cells. The sequence derives from a human donor with common variable immunodeficiency. The CDR3 region is CASKMGGDSYEQFF. The CDR3 bases that were read are TGTGCCAGCAAGATGGGGGGGGACTCCTATGAG.